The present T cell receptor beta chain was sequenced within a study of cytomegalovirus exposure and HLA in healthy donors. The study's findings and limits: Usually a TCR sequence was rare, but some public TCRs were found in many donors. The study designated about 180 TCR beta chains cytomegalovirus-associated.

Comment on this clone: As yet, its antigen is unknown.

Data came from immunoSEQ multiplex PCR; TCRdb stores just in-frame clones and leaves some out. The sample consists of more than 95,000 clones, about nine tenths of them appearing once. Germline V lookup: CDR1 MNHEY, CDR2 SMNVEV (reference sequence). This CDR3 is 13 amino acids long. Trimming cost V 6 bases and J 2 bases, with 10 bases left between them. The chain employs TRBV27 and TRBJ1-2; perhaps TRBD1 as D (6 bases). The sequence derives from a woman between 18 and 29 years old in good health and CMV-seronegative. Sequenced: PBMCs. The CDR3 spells CASSFTGNYGYTF. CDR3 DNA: TGTGCCAGCAGCTTTACAGGGAACTATGGCTACACCTTC.